Listed here are 9 T cell receptor beta chains from one sample, sequenced in a study of blood T cells in healthy people across ages. The use of a sample-barcoded 5' primer and a J-beta primer mix characterized a second PCR of about 7 to 12 cycles. TCRdb independently ran MiXCR on the 5' RACE reads; one entry per CDR3 protein. The sample holds 800,000 or so distinct CDR3 sequences, approximately 25% seen once. The same sample was also used in a study of T cells of mothers and their children.

Sequenced sample: blood. The receptors originated from a boy aged 5 to 17 in good health.

The rearrangement joins TRBV20-1 to TRBJ1-2, with 7 bases identical to TRBD1. CDR1 DFQATT and CDR2 SNEGSKA come from the germline V gene (reference sequence). With 5 bases clipped from V and 3 bases from J, the junction kept 9 bases outside the gene matches. CDR3 size: 14 residues. CDR3 coding DNA: TGCAGTGCTTGGGGGGAGGGGGCCCACTATGGCTACACCTTC. The encoded protein is CSAWGEGAHYGYTF.

This rearrangement joins TRBV5-6 to TRBJ2-2; D is unresolved. V lost 4 bases and J 3 bases, leaving 7 bases between the germline ends. Germline V CDR1 and CDR2: SGHDT, YYEEEE. The length of the CDR3 is 13 residues. The CDR3 is CASSHPYTGELFF. CDR3 nucleotide sequence: TGTGCCAGCAGCCACCCCTACACCGGGGAGCTGTTTTTT.

This clonotype was observed a handful of times. This chain links TRBV29-1 with TRBJ1-1, with a possible D match to TRBD1 (6 bases). V was shortened by 7 bases and J by 2 bases, with 14 bases between the two germline ends. CDR1 is SQVTM and CDR2 is ANQGSEA in the germline V gene. The CDR3 loop spans 13 amino acids. CDR3 amino acids: CSGNRDINTEAFF. The DNA for the CDR3 is TGCAGCGGTAACAGGGATATAAACACTGAAGCTTTCTTT.

In this sample, this clonotype turned up a few times. The gene calls are TRBV2 and TRBJ1-4, with D uncertain. Germline values: CDR1 SNHLY, CDR2 FYNNEI. The length of the CDR3 is 16 residues. V was clipped by 3 bases and J by 3 bases, with 14 bases between them. CDR3 DNA: TGTGCCAGCAGTGACAGTGTACAAGACGCTAATGAAAAACTGTTTTTT. Amino acid sequence: CASSDSVQDANEKLFF.

Worth noting for this clonotype: Mismatch with germline at one junction end may stem from a read error. The chain employs TRBV11-3 and TRBJ2-1; D is possibly TRBD1 (5 bases). There are 13 residues in the CDR3. The germline gives CDR1 SGHNT, CDR2 YENEEA. CDR3 sequence reads: CTSSPRQYNEQFF. In DNA, the CDR3 is TGTACCAGCAGCCCTCGACAGTACAATGAGCAGTTCTTC.

In DNA, the CDR3 is TGCAGCCCGAAAGCTAGCGGGGCGATCTACGAGCAGTACTTC. Amino acids: CSPKASGAIYEQYF. The chain combines TRBV20-1 with TRBJ2-7, with TRBD2 identical over 9 bases. Per the germline V gene, CDR1 is DFQATT and CDR2 is SNEGSKA (reference sequence). The CDR3 length is 14 residues.

The chain recombines TRBV4-1 with TRBJ1-2; D might be TRBD1 (6 bases). The CDR3 has 16 residues. V was cut by 1 base and J by 2 bases, with 14 bases left in between. CDR1 and CDR2 from the germline V gene are MGHRA and YSYEKL. CDR3 sequence reads: CASSQGPRDTNYGYTF. CDR3 nucleotide sequence: TGCGCCAGCAGCCAAGGTCCCAGGGACACAAACTATGGCTACACCTTC.

This clonotype was seen a few times. The chain links TRBV29-1 to TRBJ2-7; tentatively, D is TRBD1 or TRBD2 (6 bases each). Germline CDR1 and CDR2: SQVTM and ANQGSEA. The CDR3 runs to 13 residues. Trimming shortened V by 6 bases and J by 2 bases, and 14 bases separated the two germline ends. The CDR3 here is CSVLGGPAYEQYF. In DNA, the CDR3 is TGCAGCGTCCTTGGGGGGCCTGCCTACGAGCAGTACTTC.

This clonotype was seen a few times. The chain is built from TRBV27 and TRBJ2-7; 10 bases match TRBD1. With 8 bases clipped from V and 7 bases from J, the junction kept 14 bases outside the gene matches. Germline V gives CDR1 MNHEY, CDR2 SMNVEV (reference sequence). CDR3 length: 15 residues. CDR3 bases: TGTGCCAGCCGGAGCTCGGGACAGGGGTTCCTAGAGCAGTACTTC. It translates to CASRSSGQGFLEQYF.